These 18 T cell receptor beta chains were all obtained from the same sample, sequenced in a study of shared clonotypes between healthy human individuals. Measured with immunoSEQ multiplex PCR; TCRdb has only the in-frame clones, and not every one. The sample gives hundreds of thousands of clones, around 95% of which show up once; approximately 0.11% is in the top ten. Only CD45RO-negative cells positively selected for CCR7 counted as naive CD8 cells, so terminally differentiated effector memory CD45RA+ cells were excluded. Sequenced material: naive CD8+ T cells sorted from blood. Every receptor here comes from a woman aged 25 to 39 in good health.

The chain has TRBV18 and TRBJ1-1, with a weak D call TRBD1 (5 bases). Per the germline V gene, CDR1 is KGHSH and CDR2 is LQKENI. This CDR3 is built from 15 residues. Trimming stripped 1 base from V and 3 bases from J, with 12 bases between. The CDR3 coding sequence is TGTGCCAGCTCACCACGGGGGGGTGGGGACACTGAAGCTTTCTTT. This encodes CASSPRGGGDTEAFF.

The genes are TRBV10-1 and TRBJ2-7; 10 positions agree with TRBD2. CDR1 WNHNN and CDR2 SYGVQD come from the germline V gene (reference sequence). CDR3 length equals 13 residues. With 8 bases clipped from V and 5 bases from J, the junction kept 6 bases outside the gene matches. The CDR3 here is CASGTSGANEQYF. In DNA, the CDR3 is TGCGCCAGCGGAACTAGCGGGGCGAACGAGCAGTACTTC.

V usage is TRBV27 and J usage is TRBJ2-1; possibly TRBD2 for D (6 bases). V lost 3 bases and J 5 bases, leaving 14 bases between the germline ends. This CDR3 comprises 15 residues. Germline-derived CDR1 and CDR2 are MNHEY and SMNVEV (reference sequence). CDR3 loop: CASSLYGSGDNEQFF. The CDR3 DNA reads TGTGCCAGCAGTTTGTACGGGAGTGGGGACAATGAGCAGTTCTTC.

The rearrangement uses TRBV28 and TRBJ2-7; 7 bases match TRBD2. V was pared by 2 bases and J by 2 bases, with 9 bases of the junction left unmatched. Germline V lookup: CDR1 MDHEN, CDR2 SYDVKM. The CDR3 is 16 amino acids. For the CDR3, the DNA is TGTGCCAGCAGTTTAAGGGCTTCACTAGCGACCTACGAGCAGTACTTC. Its translation is CASSLRASLATYEQYF.

V usage is TRBV19 and J usage is TRBJ1-1; 7 nucleotides line up with TRBD1. The V segment lost 3 bases and the J segment 0 bases; nucleotides outside the gene matches: 4. This CDR3 spans 15 amino acids. Germline V CDR1 and CDR2: LNHDA, SQIVND (reference sequence). CDR3 amino acids: CASSMDRLLNTEAFF. In DNA form, the CDR3 reads TGTGCCAGTAGTATGGACAGGCTCCTGAACACTGAAGCTTTCTTT.

The DNA of the CDR3 is TGTGCCAGTAGTATACTCCAGGGGGGTAATGAAAAACTGTTTTTT. Translating it yields CASSILQGGNEKLFF. This rearrangement joins TRBV19 to TRBJ1-4; 7 bases are a match to TRBD1. The germline CDR1 and CDR2 sequences are LNHDA and SQIVND (reference sequence). Unmatched junction bases numbered 4, after V lost 2 bases and J lost 4 bases. The CDR3 is 15 residues long.

Notes on this clone: One junction end disagrees with the germline gene, perhaps due to a read error. The chain recombines TRBV7-9 with TRBJ2-1; possibly TRBD2 for D (6 bases). CDR1 SEHNR and CDR2 FQNEAQ come from the germline V gene (reference sequence). The CDR3 loop spans 16 amino acids. The chain's CDR3 is CASSLAVAESYNEQFF. The CDR3 DNA reads TGTGCCAGCAGTTTAGCGGTGGCGGAGTCCTACAATGAGCAGTTCTTC.

This clone was detected once. V gene TRBV9 combines with J gene TRBJ1-2; a weak D match, TRBD1 (5 bases). Trimming removed 9 bases from V and 9 bases from J, with 21 bases in between. Germline CDR1 and CDR2: SGDLS and YYNGEE. This CDR3 has 13 amino acids. CDR3 sequence: CAKFRDGAISYTF. For the CDR3, the DNA is TGTGCCAAATTCCGGGACGGCGCTATCAGCTACACCTTC.

The V gene is TRBV13, the J gene TRBJ1-2; D gene uncertain. From germline, CDR1 is PRHDT and CDR2 FYEKMQ (reference sequence). Deletions cut 5 bases from V and 7 bases from J, with 8 bases between. The CDR3 has 11 amino acids. CDR3 DNA: TGTGCCAGCAGCCTCCGGGGTGGCTACACCTTC. Amino acids: CASSLRGGYTF.

The V and J genes are TRBV19 and TRBJ2-3, with 12 bases matching TRBD2. Germline V CDR1 and CDR2: LNHDA, SQIVND (reference sequence). J was trimmed by 6 bases and V by 3 bases; bases with no gene match: 13. This CDR3 has 18 amino acids. The CDR3 coding sequence is TGTGCCAGTAGTATCGTTCTAGCGGGAGGGCTAGGAGAGGATACGCAGTATTTT. It encodes CASSIVLAGGLGEDTQYF. Variable domain in full (rest from reference TRBV19 and TRBJ2-3): DGGITQSPKYLFRKEGQNVTLSCEQNLNHDAMYWYRQDPGQGLRLIYYSQIVNDFQKGDIAEGYSVSREKKESFPLTVTSAQKNPTAFYLCASSIVLAGGLGEDTQYFGPGTRLTVL.

The rearrangement joins TRBV28 to TRBJ1-5, with D maybe TRBD1 (5 bases). V was clipped by 4 bases and J by 3 bases, with 19 bases between them. The CDR3 sequence is 17 residues long. Germline CDR1 reads MDHEN; CDR2 reads SYDVKM. The CDR3 DNA reads as TGTGCCAGCAGTTCTCCACCATTAGACAGTTCCAATCAGCCCCAGCATTTT. Its protein is CASSSPPLDSSNQPQHF.

The V call is TRBV19, the J call TRBJ2-1, with 9 bases that match TRBD1. The CDR3 consists of 15 residues. V lost 2 bases, J lost 5 bases, and 4 bases stayed unmatched. CDR1 is LNHDA and CDR2 is SQIVND in the germline V gene (reference sequence). The CDR3 region is CASSITGTGHNEQFF. CDR3 nucleotides: TGTGCCAGTAGTATAACCGGGACAGGGCACAATGAGCAGTTCTTC.

The V call is TRBV6-5, the J call TRBJ1-4; 7 nucleotides align to TRBD1. The CDR3 length is 16 residues. Germline V gene lookup returns CDR1 MNHEY and CDR2 SVGAGI. Germline trimming cut 2 bases from V and 8 bases from J; bases unmatched to any gene: 11. For the CDR3, the DNA is TGTGCCAGCAGTTACACCCGACAGGGCCCACGAGAAAAACTGTTTTTT. As protein: CASSYTRQGPREKLFF.

In its sample, this clone was seen once. The gene calls are TRBV29-1 and TRBJ2-7; 10 bases align to TRBD2. Per the germline V gene, CDR1 is SQVTM and CDR2 is ANQGSEA. Germline trimming cut 4 bases from V and 2 bases from J; bases unmatched to any gene: 8. The CDR3 sequence is 15 residues long. CDR3 amino acids: CSVGEGTSVTYEQYF. The CDR3, as DNA: TGCAGCGTTGGGGAAGGGACTAGCGTAACCTACGAGCAGTACTTC.

This sequence joins TRBV4-1 and TRBJ2-2; 11 bases are a match to TRBD2. Germline V gene lookup returns CDR1 MGHRA and CDR2 YSYEKL. The CDR3 loop spans 16 amino acids. Unmatched junction bases numbered 1, after V lost 1 base and J lost 3 bases. The CDR3 protein is CASSQGSGRDTGELFF. The DNA for the CDR3 is TGCGCCAGCAGCCAAGGTAGCGGGAGGGACACCGGGGAGCTGTTTTTT.

Details on this clone: Different DNA sequences within this sample yield the same CDR3. The chain links TRBV5-4 to TRBJ1-1; tentative D call: TRBD1 (6 bases). Looked up from germline, CDR1 is SGHNT and CDR2 is YYREEE (reference sequence). The CDR3 consists of 14 residues. Trimming stripped 1 base from V and 1 base from J, with 8 bases between. The CDR3 sequence: CASSLPGANTEAFF. CDR3 coding DNA: TGTGCCAGCAGCTTGCCAGGGGCGAACACTGAAGCTTTCTTT.

The chain links TRBV20-1 to TRBJ1-1; maybe TRBD1 (5 bases). The ends were cut back, 4 bases at V and 7 bases at J, with 10 bases in the middle. Germline CDR1 reads DFQATT; CDR2 reads SNEGSKA (reference sequence). This CDR3 spans 11 amino acids. The CDR3 region has the DNA TGCAGTGCTAAGGGGACGGTTGAAGCTTTCTTT. It yields the protein CSAKGTVEAFF.

This clone was seen once. This rearrangement joins TRBV7-2 to TRBJ2-5; either TRBD1 or TRBD2 may fit D (6 bases each). This CDR3 is 16 amino acids long. The germline V gene has CDR1 SGHTA and CDR2 FQGNSA. The V and J ends lost 6 bases and 5 bases respectively, with 22 bases between them. The CDR3 is CASRDWGAFNDETQYF. The CDR3 nucleotides are TGTGCCAGCAGAGACTGGGGGGCCTTTAACGACGAGACCCAGTACTTC.